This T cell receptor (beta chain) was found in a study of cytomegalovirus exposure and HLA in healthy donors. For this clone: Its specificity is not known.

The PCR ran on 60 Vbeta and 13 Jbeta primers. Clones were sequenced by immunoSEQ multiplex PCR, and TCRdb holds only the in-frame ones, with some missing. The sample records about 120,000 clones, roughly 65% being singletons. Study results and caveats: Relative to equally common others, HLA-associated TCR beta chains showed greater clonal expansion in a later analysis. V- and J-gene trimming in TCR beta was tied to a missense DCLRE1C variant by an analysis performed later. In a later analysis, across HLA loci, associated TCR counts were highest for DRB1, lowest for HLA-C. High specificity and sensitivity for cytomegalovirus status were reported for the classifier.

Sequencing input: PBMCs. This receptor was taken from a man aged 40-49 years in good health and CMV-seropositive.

CDR3 residues: CASSVEVRADGNTIYF. DNA for the CDR3: TGTGCCAGCAGCGTAGAAGTCAGGGCCGATGGAAACACCATATATTTT. The V and J genes are TRBV9 and TRBJ1-3, with D perhaps matching TRBD1 (5 bases). Germline loops: CDR1 SGDLS, CDR2 YYNGEE. CDR3 size: 16 residues. Trimming shortened V by 0 bases and J by 3 bases, and 13 bases separated the two germline ends.